This T cell receptor beta chain was profiled in a study of cytotoxic CD8 clonotypes in ibrutinib-treated CLL. CDR1 is MNHEY, CDR2 SVGAGI, per germline. This CDR3 has 15 residues. V was pared by 9 bases and J by 0 bases, with 8 bases of the junction left unmatched. Sequencing was performed with immunoSEQ multiplex PCR; in TCRdb, only in-frame clones are kept and a portion is missing. The sample consists of more than 200,000 clones, about three quarters of them appearing once. The chain has TRBV6-5 and TRBJ1-3; 7 bases match TRBD1. This TCR was recovered from a human donor with chronic lymphocytic leukemia. The material was PBMCs, obtained after 24 months of ibrutinib treatment. The CDR3 is CASSGTATSGNTIYF. The CDR3, as DNA: TGTGCCAGTTCCGGGACAGCGACCTCTGGAAACACCATATATTTT.